The 14 T cell receptor beta chains listed next were all sequenced from one sample in a study of T cells in women clearing cervical HPV infection. Assay used: immunoSEQ multiplex PCR; TCRdb lists only in-frame clones, some missing. Listed are tens of thousands of clones; under 5.5% falls within the top ten. The sequenced sample was blood buffy coat. Source of these receptors: a woman between 18 and 70 years old with a cervical HPV16 infection that either progressed to CIN3+ or cleared (not recorded which).

Remarks on this clone: The missing CDR3 end, 3 residues past where the read stops, is filled in from the germline J gene. The chain links TRBV6-2 or TRBV6-3 to TRBJ2-4; a weak D match, TRBD2 (6 bases). The CDR3 is made up of 15 amino acids. Deletions cut 0 bases from V and 9 bases from J, with 15 bases between. Per germline, CDR1 MNHEY and CDR2 SVGEGT. CDR3 residues: CASSYSMEGEVIQYF. CDR3 DNA (partial): TGTGCCAGCAGTTACTCGATGGAAGGGGAGGTCATT.

To note about this clone: The sequenced fragment ends 3 residues before the CDR3 boundary, so the rest is inferred from the germline J gene. The rearrangement uses TRBV7-2 and TRBJ2-5, with D possibly matching TRBD2 (6 bases). CDR3 length: 15 amino acids. Germline V lookup: CDR1 SGHTA, CDR2 FQGNSA. The ends were cut back, 1 base at V and 7 bases at J, with 16 bases in the middle. The part of the CDR3 DNA that was read is TGTGCCAGCAGCTTAGGTGAAGCGGGTACTGGGACC. It specifies CASSLGEAGTGT. The full CDR3 protein is CASSLGEAGTGTQYF.

Concerning this clone: The CDR3 extends 3 residues past the end of the read, so its final part is completed from the germline J gene. The chain uses TRBV12-3 or TRBV12-4 and TRBJ2-3; TRBD2 matches at 7 bases. V shed 2 bases, J shed 3 bases, and the junction held 5 bases outside the gene matches. The CDR3 spans 15 residues. The CDR3 is CASSLRGLVTDTQYF. Incomplete CDR3 DNA: TGTGCCAGCAGTTTACGAGGACTAGTGACAGATACG.

With regard to this clone: The CDR3 end falls 3 residues outside the read, so it is completed with the germline J gene. The rearrangement links TRBV6-4 to TRBJ2-1, with D unclear. This CDR3 has 14 amino acids. Germline V gene lookup returns CDR1 MRHNA and CDR2 SNTAGT. V lost 4 bases to trimming and J lost 6 bases, with 13 bases between them. The CDR3 bases that were read are TGTGCCAGCAGTGTACAGTTAGGGCCCAATGAG. This sequence encodes CASSVQLGPNE. The CDR3, in full, reads CASSVQLGPNEQFF.

As regards this clone: The CDR3 end lies 3 residues beyond the end of the read and is filled in from the germline J gene. The rearrangement uses TRBV20-1 and TRBJ2-3; the D gene is possibly TRBD2 (5 bases). CDR1 and CDR2 (germline): DFQATT, SNEGSKA (reference sequence). The CDR3 consists of 17 residues. Trimming left V 3 bases short and J 8 bases short, with 27 bases between. CDR3 DNA, as far as it was read: TGCAGTGCTAGCCCCCCTGGCGGCGGGTTGGAAGGAGGTACG. Its translation is CSASPPGGGLEGGT. The entire CDR3 is CSASPPGGGLEGGTQYF.

In regard to this clone: Read data end 3 residues before the CDR3 end; the end is taken from the germline J gene. This chain joins TRBV5-1 and TRBJ2-1, with 10 bases that match TRBD2. The CDR3 runs 16 residues. CDR1 SGHRS and CDR2 YFSETQ come from the germline V gene. The V and J ends lost 0 bases and 4 bases, in that order; junction bases with no gene match: 4. CDR3 amino acids: CASSLAASGSYNEQFF. The sequenced part of the CDR3 DNA is TGCGCCAGCAGCTTGGCTGCTAGCGGGAGTTACAATGAG.

Remarks on this clone: One end of the junction does not line up with germline, which may come from a read error. The CDR3 end falls 3 residues outside the read, so it is completed with the germline J gene. The chain recombines TRBV4-2 with TRBJ2-2; a weak D match, TRBD1 (6 bases). The CDR3 has 18 amino acids. CDR1 is LGHNA and CDR2 is YNFKEQ in the germline V gene. The DNA read from the CDR3 is TGCGCCAGCAGCCAAGATCTTGCTGGGTGGGGGCACACCGGGGAG. Its protein is CASSQDLAGWGHTGE. The CDR3 in its entirety is CASSQDLAGWGHTGELFF.

Worth noting for this clone: The DNA ends 3 residues before the CDR3 does, and the rest of the CDR3 is filled in from the germline J gene. The chain has TRBV19 and TRBJ2-4; D might be TRBD1 (6 bases). CDR1 and CDR2 (germline): LNHDA, SQIVND (reference sequence). This CDR3 is 16 amino acids long. Partial CDR3 DNA: TGTGCCAGTAGTAAGGCCCAGGGGAGCCAAAACTATGGT. Its protein is CASSKAQGSQNYG. The CDR3 in its entirety is CASSKAQGSQNYGQYF.

Details on this clone: The read halts 3 residues ahead of the CDR3 end, with the missing end drawn from the germline J gene. The chain recombines TRBV5-1 with TRBJ2-5; possibly TRBD1 for D (6 bases). Germline CDR1 reads SGHRS; CDR2 reads YFSETQ. The CDR3 extends over 15 amino acids. Trimming shortened V by 2 bases and J by 0 bases, and 11 bases separated the two germline ends. The CDR3 bases that were read are TGCGCCAGCAGCTTTACGGGACACCACCAAGAGACC. Encoded protein: CASSFTGHHQET. In full, the CDR3 reads CASSFTGHHQETQYF.

As to this clone: The read comes to an end 3 residues before the CDR3 does, leaving the germline J gene to fill in the end. The V call is TRBV2, the J call TRBJ2-1; 8 bases align to TRBD1. The germline V gene has CDR1 SNHLY and CDR2 FYNNEI. CDR3 length: 14 residues. Trimming took 4 bases from V and 8 from J; bases not matched to a gene: 7. CDR3 loop: CASSAGQGGDEQFF. The part of the CDR3 DNA that was read is TGTGCCAGCAGTGCCGGACAGGGCGGTGATGAG.

In the case of this clone: Read coverage stops 3 residues before the CDR3 terminus; the germline J gene supplies the remainder. The J gene is TRBJ2-6, the V gene TRBV30, with 8 bases that match TRBD1. The germline V gene has CDR1 GTSNPN and CDR2 SVGIG (reference sequence). V was clipped by 5 bases and J by 0 bases; unmatched bases: 9. The CDR3 length is 17 residues. CDR3 region: CAWGDRGGLSGANVLTF. The DNA read from the CDR3 is TGTGCCTGGGGAGACAGGGGAGGCCTCTCTGGGGCCAACGTC.

Points on this clone: The sequenced fragment ends 3 residues before the CDR3 boundary, so the rest is inferred from the germline J gene. The chain joins TRBV20-1 to TRBJ1-3; perhaps TRBD1 as D (6 bases). Germline-derived CDR1 and CDR2 are DFQATT and SNEGSKA (reference sequence). CDR3 length: 15 amino acids. V gave up 6 bases and J gave up 2 bases, with 17 bases separating them. Incomplete CDR3 DNA: TGCAGTGCACGCAGGGCGGACAGAGCTGGAAACACC. This gives the protein CSARRADRAGNT. The entire CDR3 protein is CSARRADRAGNTIYF.

CDR3 sequence: CASSPGGLYGYTF. The sequenced CDR3 bases are TGTGCCAGCAGCCCCGGGGGACTCTATGGC. The chain recombines TRBV13 with TRBJ1-2; TRBD1 might be the D (5 bases). Sequencing ends 3 residues short of the CDR3 end; the germline J gene provides the rest. CDR3 length: 13 residues. V was shortened by 5 bases and J by 4 bases, with 11 bases between the two germline ends. Per the germline V gene, CDR1 is PRHDT and CDR2 is FYEKMQ (reference sequence).

On this clone itself: The read ends 3 residues early relative to the CDR3; the germline J gene fills the gap. J is TRBJ2-7 and V is TRBV20-1, with a weak D call TRBD2 (7 bases). V was cut by 3 bases and J by 4 bases, with 16 bases left in between. The CDR3 has 14 amino acids. Germline CDR1 DFQATT, CDR2 SNEGSKA (reference sequence). The CDR3 loop reads CSASGAGEGYEQYF. The sequenced CDR3 bases are TGCAGTGCTAGTGGGGCAGGGGAGGGTTACGAG.